The entry below gives a single T cell receptor (beta chain) sequence along with its context. Original analysis: Estimated nucleated cell counts came from reference gene primer amplification. TCRdb keeps only in-frame clones here, not all; method: immunoSEQ multiplex PCR. V and J calls and clone size are those listed in that table; D and trimming were worked out from the DNA. The sample has about 230,000 clones; 86% are singletons. These data belong to a study of blood T cell repertoires in COVID-19. Study background: Spain, Italy and the United States supplied samples that represented acute and convalescent COVID-19.

This CDR3 contains 15 residues. Germline trimming cut 0 bases from V and 5 bases from J; bases unmatched to any gene: 7. CDR1 and CDR2 (germline): SGHRS, YFSETQ. The chain couples TRBV5-1 to TRBJ2-5, with 7 bases fitting TRBD2. Material for sequencing was PBMCs or T cells enriched from blood (not recorded which). This clonotype was sampled from a woman aged 45-65 years in a cohort exposed to, infected with or recovered from COVID-19 (not recorded which). The CDR3 DNA follows: TGCGCCAGCAGCTTGGGGTACGGACTAGTGGAGACCCAGTACTTC. It encodes CASSLGYGLVETQYF.